Presented here are 17 T cell receptor beta chains from one specimen sequenced in a study of T cell repertoires in aging, cancer and after chemotherapy (dated 2019 in TCRdb). The run used an Illumina MiSeq. Using a mixed TRB-A/B primer pool, multiplex touch-down PCR amplified rearranged TRB sequences covering the V, D and J segments. TCRdb passed the public sequencing reads through fastp at Q25 and MiXCR, retaining productive beta sequences. Each entry merges the rows of one CDR3 protein and shows their most common DNA and genes. The sample includes under 15,000 distinct CDR3 sequences, with approximately 21% observed a single time. The ten biggest clones cover 5% to 6% of the sample. Genomic DNA extracted from peripheral blood, rather than sorted cells or RNA, was used as the source for amplification of TCR beta rearrangements. Sequencing was performed on blood. The receptors come from a human donor in good health.

This clonotype was picked up a small number of times. CDR3 DNA: TGTGCCAGCAGCTTAGTGTACGAGCAGTACTTC. Translated, it gives CASSLVYEQYF. This rearrangement joins TRBV7-2 to TRBJ2-7; no clear D gene. The V gene lost 1 base and the J gene lost 4 bases, with 2 bases spanning the gap. Germline-derived CDR1 and CDR2 are SGHTA and FQGNSA. CDR3 length: 11 amino acids. Full variable domain (remainder filled in from reference TRBV7-2 and TRBJ2-7): GAGVSQSPSNKVTEKGKDVELRCDPISGHTALYWYRQSLGQGLEFLIYFQGNSAPDKSGLPSDRFSAERTGGSVSTLTIQRTQQEDSAVYLCASSLVYEQYFGPGTRLTVT.

This sequence joins TRBV12-3 or TRBV12-4 and TRBJ2-3, with D perhaps assigned TRBD1 or TRBD2 (6 bases each). V gave up 3 bases and J gave up 6 bases, with 13 bases separating them. The CDR3 has 14 amino acids. CDR3 coding DNA: TGTGCCAGCAGTTTCTCGGGGGCCGAGGATACGCAGTATTTT. Translating gives CASSFSGAEDTQYF.

Comments on this clonotype: A much larger clonotype is one base distant, so this may be a read error. The chain couples TRBV6-2 or TRBV6-3 to TRBJ1-1; D is unresolved. In germline, CDR1 is MNHEY, CDR2 SVGEGT. The CDR3 is 13 residues long. Trimming shortened V by 4 bases and J by 4 bases, and 10 bases separated the two germline ends. CDR3 DNA sequence: TGTGCCAGCAGTTCTACCAAGGGCACTGAAGCTTTCTTT. Translated: CASSSTKGTEAFF.

The sample holds a few counts of this clonotype. The junction and the germline gene differ at one end; a read error may be behind it. The chain uses TRBV7-7 and TRBJ2-3; 10 bases match TRBD2. Per germline, CDR1 SSHAT and CDR2 FNYEAQ (reference sequence). CDR3 length equals 15 residues. Written as DNA, the CDR3 is TGTGCTAGCAGCTTAGTAGCGGGGGGAACAGATACGCAGTATTTT. Translation: CASSLVAGGTDTQYF.

A word on this clonotype: This may arise from a read error, as a much more abundant clone is one base away. This chain joins TRBV5-6 and TRBJ1-1; D is ambiguous. The CDR3 length is 13 residues. The V gene's germline CDR1 is SGHDT and CDR2 YYEEEE. This CDR3 is CASSFSVNTETFF. The CDR3 coding sequence is TGTGCCAGCAGCTTTAGTGTGAACACTGAAACTTTCTTT.

Note on this clonotype: A clone one base away is much larger, so this may be a read error. The V call is TRBV6-4, the J call TRBJ2-3; TRBD2 agrees at 11 bases. CDR1 and CDR2 from the germline V gene are MRHNA and SNTAGT. CDR3 length equals 15 residues. The CDR3 bases are TGTGCCAGCAGTGAGCTAGCGGGGGGAACAGATTCGCAGTATTTT. Its protein product is CASSELAGGTDSQYF.

This clonotype is deemed medium-sized. This chain links TRBV12-3 or TRBV12-4 with TRBJ1-2; possible D gene TRBD1, 6 bases. The CDR3 loop spans 13 amino acids. The CDR3 coding sequence is TGTGTCTCGGGACATCTGGCGGGCGGGGGCTACACCTTC. It translates to CVSGHLAGGGYTF.

This clonotype was observed a handful of times. The chain links TRBV6-2 or TRBV6-3 to TRBJ2-4; D is uncertain. CDR1 is MNHEY and CDR2 is SVGEGT in the germline V gene. With 6 bases removed from V and 0 bases from J, the gap between germline ends came to 12 bases. The CDR3 covers 15 residues. CDR3 amino acids: CASRRIGSAKNIQYF. The DNA of the CDR3 is TGTGCCAGCAGGAGAATCGGTTCAGCCAAAAACATTCAGTACTTC.

This clonotype was seen a handful of times. The chain employs TRBV20-1 and TRBJ2-2; D might be TRBD1 (6 bases). V dropped 5 bases and J dropped 5 bases, with 12 bases sitting between them. CDR3 length: 13 amino acids. Germline assignment: CDR1 DFQATT and CDR2 SNEGSKA (reference sequence). The CDR3 sequence is CSAYRVLTGELFF. CDR3 nucleotides: TGCAGTGCTTACAGGGTTCTTACCGGGGAGCTGTTTTTT.

The chain employs TRBV27 and TRBJ1-1; TRBD1 is a possible D gene (6 bases). Germline CDR1 is MNHEY and CDR2 is SMNVEV (reference sequence). This CDR3 comprises 15 residues. Trimming pared 5 bases from V and 5 bases from J, leaving 18 bases between. This CDR3 is CASSGGAWGMTEAFF. The CDR3 DNA reads TGTGCCAGCAGTGGGGGGGCGTGGGGAATGACTGAAGCTTTCTTT.

The V gene is TRBV11-2, the J gene TRBJ1-2; D not certain. The length of the CDR3 is 13 residues. Germline CDR1 reads SGHAT; CDR2 reads FQNNGV. Trimming took off 0 bases at V and 8 bases at J, with 10 bases between the two ends. The CDR3 is CASSLDRLGGYTF. In nucleotides, the CDR3 is TGTGCCAGCAGCTTAGACAGGCTAGGAGGCTACACCTTC.

This clonotype was detected only a few times. The chain has TRBV20-1 and TRBJ1-3, with a weak D call TRBD1 (5 bases). Trimming shortened V by 6 bases and J by 2 bases, and 14 bases separated the two germline ends. The CDR3 spans 14 residues. Germline lookup yields CDR1 DFQATT and CDR2 SNEGSKA (reference sequence). This CDR3 is CSASGGTTGNTIYF. Written as DNA, the CDR3 is TGCAGTGCCAGCGGGGGGACTACTGGAAACACCATATATTTT.

As for this clonotype: The junction does not match germline at one end; this may be a read error. The chain links TRBV4-3 to TRBJ1-6, with D perhaps TRBD1 (5 bases). CDR3 length: 14 amino acids. The germline CDR1 and CDR2 sequences are LGHNA and YSLEER. The CDR3 region has the DNA TGTGCCAGCAGCATTGGGACGGTGAATTCACCCCTCCACTTT. This gives the protein CASSIGTVNSPLHF.

This rearrangement joins TRBV21-1 to TRBJ1-5; the table calls TRBD1, which could not be checked here. TRBV21-1 is noted as a pseudogene. This CDR3 has 17 amino acids. Written as DNA, the CDR3 is TGTGCCAGCAGCAACGGGCAGGACAACGACTCTGGGCAGCCCCATCATTTT. This sequence encodes CASSNGQDNDSGQPHHF.

This clonotype was observed a few times. A junction end diverges from the germline sequence, so it may reflect a read error. This sequence joins TRBV27 and TRBJ2-2; D unclear. Germline-derived CDR1 and CDR2 are MNHEY and SMNVEV (reference sequence). The CDR3 length is 13 residues. The CDR3 spells CATSDTPNGELFF. For the CDR3, the DNA is TGTGCCACCAGTGATACTCCCAACGGGGAGCTGTTTTTT.

This clonotype was recorded once. The chain carries TRBV2 and TRBJ1-1; D gene uncertain. Germline CDR1 SNHLY, CDR2 FYNNEI. CDR3 length: 15 residues. Between the trimmed V and J ends, which lost 3 bases and 2 bases, there was a span of 13 bases. CDR3 protein: CASSDSADVNTEAFF. The CDR3 DNA follows: TGTGCCAGCAGTGACTCCGCAGACGTTAACACTGAAGCTTTCTTT.

The chain combines TRBV4-3 with TRBJ1-4; no clear D gene. Trimming removed 0 bases from V and 11 bases from J, with 10 bases in between. Germline CDR1 is LGHNA and CDR2 is YSLEER. This CDR3 has 13 residues. This CDR3 reads CASSQEEGGKLFF. The CDR3 DNA is TGCGCCAGCAGCCAAGAAGAGGGTGGGAAACTGTTTTTT.